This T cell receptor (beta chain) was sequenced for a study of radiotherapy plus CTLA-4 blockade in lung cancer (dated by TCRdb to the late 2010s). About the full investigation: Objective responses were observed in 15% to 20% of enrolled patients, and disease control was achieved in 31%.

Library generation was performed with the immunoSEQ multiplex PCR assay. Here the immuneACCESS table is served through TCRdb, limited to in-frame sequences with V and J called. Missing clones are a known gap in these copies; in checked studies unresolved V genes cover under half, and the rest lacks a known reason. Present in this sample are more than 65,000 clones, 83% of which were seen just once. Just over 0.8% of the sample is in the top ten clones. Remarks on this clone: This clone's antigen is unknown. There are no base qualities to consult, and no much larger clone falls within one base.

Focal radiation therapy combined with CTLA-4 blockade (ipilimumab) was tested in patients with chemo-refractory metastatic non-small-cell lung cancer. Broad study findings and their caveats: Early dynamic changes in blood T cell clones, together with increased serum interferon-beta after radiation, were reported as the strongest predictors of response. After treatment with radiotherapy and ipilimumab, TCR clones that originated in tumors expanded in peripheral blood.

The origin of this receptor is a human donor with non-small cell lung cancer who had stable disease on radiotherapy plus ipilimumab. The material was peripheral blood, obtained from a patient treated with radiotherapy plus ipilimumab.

The DNA sequence reads TGTGCCAGCAGCCATAAAAACAGGGATTTCGGATCCAAAAACATTCAGTACTTC. Translated, this gives CASSHKNRDFGSKNIQYF. The chain is made from TRBV5-4 and TRBJ2-4; TRBD1 is a weak D gene call, 6 bases matching. Including cysteine and phenylalanine, the CDR3 has 18 amino acids. Only the CDR3 portion is preserved as DNA: 54 bases, with reading frame beginning at the first base. CDR1 and CDR2, per the germline V gene (reference sequence), are SGHNT and YYREEE. V and J are truncated by 4 bases and 2 bases respectively, leaving an intervening sequence of 22 bases.